These T cell receptor beta chains were read from a single sample in a study of blood T cell repertoires in COVID-19. TCRdb keeps only in-frame clones here, not all; method: immunoSEQ multiplex PCR. The sample contains 85,000 to 100,000 clones, 80% of which appear only once. The specimen was peripheral blood. Source of these receptors: a man aged 45-65 years who had recovered from COVID-19. Both conserved end residues are part of each CDR3. D genes are given only for firm matches. Clone size, where shown, is once, few, many, or a class for clones that have expanded.

>.|TRBJ2-1|.|TRBV7-2
CASSLNRGEQFF
TGTGCCAGCAGCTTAAACCGGGGTGAGCAGTTCTTC
>TRBD1|TRBJ1-1|.|TRBV3-1/TRBV3-2
CASSHQGVKTEAFF
TGTGCCAGCAGCCATCAGGGGGTCAAGACTGAAGCTTTCTTT
>TRBD1|TRBJ1-4|.|TRBV28
CASSRQGVRNEKLFF
TGTGCCAGCAGTCGACAGGGGGTGCGTAATGAAAAACTGTTTTTT
>TRBD1|TRBJ1-2|.|TRBV28
CASSTAPGQGSGYTF
TGTGCCAGCAGTACCGCCCCAGGACAGGGAAGCGGCTACACCTTC
>TRBD1|TRBJ2-5|.|TRBV5-4
CASSPGDRGMETQYF
TGTGCCAGCAGCCCTGGGGACAGGGGAATGGAGACCCAGTACTTC
>.|TRBJ2-5|once|TRBV10-3
CAISDYETQYF
TGTGCCATCAGTGATTATGAGACCCAGTACTTC
>TRBD2|TRBJ2-7|.|TRBV5-1
CASSLGGSGNEQYF
TGCGCCAGCAGCTTGGGCGGGAGCGGTAACGAGCAGTACTTC
>TRBD1|TRBJ2-5|once|TRBV9
CASSVQGASWETQYF
TGTGCCAGCAGCGTACAGGGGGCTTCGTGGGAGACCCAGTACTTC
>.|TRBJ2-5|once|TRBV5-6
CASSRWARYRQETQYF
TGTGCCAGCAGTCGATGGGCGCGTTATCGCCAAGAGACCCAGTACTTC
>TRBD1|TRBJ2-1|few|TRBV6-2/TRBV6-3
CASSPRDRTYNEQFF
TGTGCCAGCAGTCCCCGGGACAGGACCTACAATGAGCAGTTCTTC
>TRBD1|TRBJ1-2|few|TRBV19
CASSPRQGGYTF
TGTGCCAGTAGTCCAAGACAGGGTGGCTACACCTTC
>TRBD1|TRBJ1-4|.|TRBV6-1
CASSERWGQPNEKLFF
TGTGCCAGCAGTGAAAGGTGGGGACAGCCTAATGAAAAACTGTTTTTT
>.|TRBJ2-6|.|TRBV5-1
CASSSLSSGANVLTF
TGCGCCAGCAGCAGCTTAAGCTCTGGGGCCAACGTCCTGACTTTC
>TRBD2|TRBJ2-1|.|TRBV2
CASKSRGSSYNEQFF
TGTGCCAGCAAGTCGCGGGGGAGCTCCTACAATGAGCAGTTCTTC
>.|TRBJ2-5|.|TRBV29-1
CSVETSQGGTQYF
TGCAGCGTTGAAACCAGCCAGGGGGGGACCCAGTACTTC
>.|TRBJ2-6|.|TRBV5-6
CASSAYRTSGANVLTF
TGTGCCAGCAGCGCCTACAGAACCTCTGGGGCCAACGTCCTGACTTTC
>.|TRBJ1-5|.|TRBV6-1
CASSESGVGQPQHF
TGTGCCAGCAGTGAGTCCGGGGTAGGACAGCCCCAGCATTTT
>TRBD2|TRBJ2-5|.|TRBV9
CASSVGPSGGRETQYF
TGTGCCAGCAGCGTAGGGCCCAGCGGGGGGAGAGAGACCCAGTACTTC
>TRBD2|TRBJ2-5|.|TRBV6-5
CASSGTTGETQYF
TGTGCCAGCAGCGGGACTACTGGAGAGACCCAGTACTTC
>TRBD2|TRBJ2-1|.|TRBV7-9
CASSLASAGGGVEQFF
TGTGCCAGCAGCTTAGCGTCGGCGGGAGGGGGGGTTGAGCAGTTCTTC
>.|TRBJ2-1|once|TRBV3-1/TRBV3-2
CASSQALTLYNEQFF
TGTGCCAGCAGCCAAGCCCTTACTCTCTACAATGAGCAGTTCTTC
>.|TRBJ2-3|.|TRBV21-1
CASSKYSGSTDTQYF
TGTGCCAGCAGCAAATACAGCGGTAGCACAGATACGCAGTATTTT
>.|TRBJ1-5|.|TRBV6-5
CASIAATVPNQPQHF
TGTGCCAGCATAGCCGCGACTGTGCCCAATCAGCCCCAGCATTTT
>TRBD1|TRBJ1-1|.|TRBV5-1
CASSLHGQGDTEAFF
TGCGCCAGCAGCTTGCATGGACAGGGGGACACTGAAGCTTTCTTT
>TRBD1|TRBJ1-2|.|TRBV28
CASSFRTGINGYTF
TGTGCCAGCAGTTTCCGGACAGGGATTAATGGCTACACCTTC
>.|TRBJ2-7|.|TRBV25-1
CASSAGYEQYF
TGTGCCAGCAGTGCAGGTTACGAGCAGTACTTC
>.|TRBJ2-6|.|TRBV5-1
CASSLGDSGANVLTF
TGCGCCAGCAGCTTAGGAGACTCTGGGGCCAACGTCCTGACTTTC
>.|TRBJ1-6|.|TRBV3-1/TRBV3-2
CASSLWTAASPLHF
TGTGCCAGCAGCCTATGGACAGCGGCTTCACCCCTCCACTTT
>.|TRBJ1-6|once|TRBV9
CASSVVGEGSSPLHF
TGTGCCAGCAGCGTAGTTGGCGAAGGGAGCTCACCCCTCCACTTT
>.|TRBJ1-1|few|TRBV6-5
CASRLGGDTEAFF
TGTGCCAGCAGGCTTGGGGGGGACACTGAAGCTTTCTTT
>.|TRBJ2-3|once|TRBV7-3
CASSLGRDDTQYF
TGTGCCAGCAGCTTAGGCAGGGATGATACGCAGTATTTT
>.|TRBJ1-1|.|TRBV7-9
CASSFTSVNTEAFF
TGTGCCAGCAGCTTTACATCAGTGAACACTGAAGCTTTCTTT
>.|TRBJ2-1|.|TRBV6-5
CASRGKNEQFF
TGTGCCAGCAGGGGCAAGAATGAGCAGTTCTTC
>TRBD1|TRBJ1-2|.|TRBV30
CVGQGNYGYTF
TGTGTGGGACAGGGGAACTATGGCTACACCTTC
>.|TRBJ1-1|.|TRBV5-6
CASSLFAGQLNTEAFF
TGTGCCAGCAGCTTGTTCGCAGGGCAGTTGAACACTGAAGCTTTCTTT